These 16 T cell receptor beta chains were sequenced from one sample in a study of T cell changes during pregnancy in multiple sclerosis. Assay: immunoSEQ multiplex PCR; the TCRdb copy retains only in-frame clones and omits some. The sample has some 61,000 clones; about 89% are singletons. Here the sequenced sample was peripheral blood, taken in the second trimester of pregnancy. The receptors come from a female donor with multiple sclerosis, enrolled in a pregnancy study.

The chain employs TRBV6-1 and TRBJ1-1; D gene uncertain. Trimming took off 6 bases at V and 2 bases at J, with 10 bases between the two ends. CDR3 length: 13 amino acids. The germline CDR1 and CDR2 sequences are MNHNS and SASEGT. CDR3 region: CASRFGPNTEAFF. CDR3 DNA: TGTGCCAGCAGATTTGGGCCTAACACTGAAGCTTTCTTT.

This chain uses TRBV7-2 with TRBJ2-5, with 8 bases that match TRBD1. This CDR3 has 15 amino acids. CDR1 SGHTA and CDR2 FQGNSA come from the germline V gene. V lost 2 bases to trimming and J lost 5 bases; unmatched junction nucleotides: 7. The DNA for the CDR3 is TGTGCCAGCAGCTTAAGGGGCAGGACAGGGGAGACCCAGTACTTC. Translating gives CASSLRGRTGETQYF.

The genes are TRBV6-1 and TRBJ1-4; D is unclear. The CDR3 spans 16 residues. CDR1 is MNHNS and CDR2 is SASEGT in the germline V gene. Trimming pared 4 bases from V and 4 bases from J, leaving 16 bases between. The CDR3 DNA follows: TGTGCCAGCAGTGTCGAGACATTTTATCGTAATGAAAAACTGTTTTTT. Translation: CASSVETFYRNEKLFF.

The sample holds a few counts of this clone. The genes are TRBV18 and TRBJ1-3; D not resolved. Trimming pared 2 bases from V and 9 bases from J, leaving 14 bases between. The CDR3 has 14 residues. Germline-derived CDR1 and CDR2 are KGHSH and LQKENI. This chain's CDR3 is CASSPGDMGVTIYF. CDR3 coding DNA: TGTGCCAGCTCACCAGGGGATATGGGAGTCACCATATATTTT.

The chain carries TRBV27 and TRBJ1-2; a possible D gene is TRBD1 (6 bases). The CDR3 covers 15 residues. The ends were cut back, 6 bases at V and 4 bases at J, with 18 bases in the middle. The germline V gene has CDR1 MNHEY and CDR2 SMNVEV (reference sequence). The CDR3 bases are TGTGCCAGCAGCGGCGCAGGGGCGGAAGTCTATGGCTACACCTTC. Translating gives CASSGAGAEVYGYTF.

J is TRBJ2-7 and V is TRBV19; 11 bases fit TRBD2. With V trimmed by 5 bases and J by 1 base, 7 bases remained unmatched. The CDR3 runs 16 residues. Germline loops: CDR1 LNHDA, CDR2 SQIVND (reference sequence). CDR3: CASSDIRLAGSYEQYF. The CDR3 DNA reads TGTGCCAGTAGTGATATCCGACTAGCGGGGTCCTACGAGCAGTACTTC. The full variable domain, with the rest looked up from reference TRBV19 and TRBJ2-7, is DGGITQSPKYLFRKEGQNVTLSCEQNLNHDAMYWYRQDPGQGLRLIYYSQIVNDFQKGDIAEGYSVSREKKESFPLTVTSAQKNPTAFYLCASSDIRLAGSYEQYFGPGTRLTVT.

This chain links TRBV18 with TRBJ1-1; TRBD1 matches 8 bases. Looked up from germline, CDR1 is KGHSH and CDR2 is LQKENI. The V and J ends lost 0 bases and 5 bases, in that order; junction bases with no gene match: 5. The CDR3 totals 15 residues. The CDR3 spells CASSPPGTGRTEAFF. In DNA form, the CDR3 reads TGTGCCAGCTCACCACCTGGGACAGGACGGACTGAAGCTTTCTTT.

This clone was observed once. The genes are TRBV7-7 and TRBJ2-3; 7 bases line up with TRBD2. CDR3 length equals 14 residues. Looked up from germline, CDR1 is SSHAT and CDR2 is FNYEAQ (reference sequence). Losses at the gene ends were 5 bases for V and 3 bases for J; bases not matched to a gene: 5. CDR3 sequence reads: CASSVSSGTDTQYF. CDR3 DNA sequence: TGTGCCAGCAGCGTCAGTAGCGGGACAGATACGCAGTATTTT.

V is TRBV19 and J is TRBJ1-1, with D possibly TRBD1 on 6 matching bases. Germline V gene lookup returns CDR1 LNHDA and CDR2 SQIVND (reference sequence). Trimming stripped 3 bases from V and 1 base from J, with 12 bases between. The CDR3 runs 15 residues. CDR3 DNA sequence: TGTGCCAGTAGTATCCCCCAGGGGCCGAACACTGAAGCTTTCTTT. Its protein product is CASSIPQGPNTEAFF.

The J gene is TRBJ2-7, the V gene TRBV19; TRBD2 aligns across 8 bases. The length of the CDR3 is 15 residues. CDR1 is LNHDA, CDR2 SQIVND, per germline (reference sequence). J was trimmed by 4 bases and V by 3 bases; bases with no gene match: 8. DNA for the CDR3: TGTGCCAGTAGTATTCCGGGACTAGAGGCTTACGAGCAGTACTTC. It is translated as CASSIPGLEAYEQYF.

CDR3 sequence: CASKHGQGYEQYF. As DNA, the CDR3 is TGTGCCAGCAAGCATGGACAGGGATACGAGCAGTACTTC. The rearrangement links TRBV25-1 to TRBJ2-7; TRBD1 matches at 8 bases. Trimming cost V 7 bases and J 4 bases; bases outside gene matches: 6. Germline values: CDR1 MGHDK, CDR2 SYGVNS. The CDR3 is made up of 13 amino acids.

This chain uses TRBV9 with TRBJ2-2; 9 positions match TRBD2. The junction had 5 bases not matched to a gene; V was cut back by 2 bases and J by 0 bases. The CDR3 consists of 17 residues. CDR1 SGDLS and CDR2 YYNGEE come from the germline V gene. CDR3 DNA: TGTGCCAGCAGCGTTCTAGCGGGGCCTACGAACACCGGGGAGCTGTTTTTT. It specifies CASSVLAGPTNTGELFF.

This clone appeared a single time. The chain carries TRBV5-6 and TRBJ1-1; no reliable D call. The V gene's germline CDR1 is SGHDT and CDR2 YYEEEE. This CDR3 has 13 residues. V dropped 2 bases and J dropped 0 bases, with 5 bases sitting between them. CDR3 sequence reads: CASSFQMNTEAFF. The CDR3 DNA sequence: TGTGCCAGCAGCTTTCAGATGAACACTGAAGCTTTCTTT. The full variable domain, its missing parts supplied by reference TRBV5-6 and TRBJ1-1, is DAGVTQSPTHLIKTRGQQVTLRCSPKSGHDTVSWYQQALGQGPQFIFQYYEEEERQRGNFPDRFSGHQFPNYSSELNVNALLLGDSALYLCASSFQMNTEAFFGQGTRLTVV.

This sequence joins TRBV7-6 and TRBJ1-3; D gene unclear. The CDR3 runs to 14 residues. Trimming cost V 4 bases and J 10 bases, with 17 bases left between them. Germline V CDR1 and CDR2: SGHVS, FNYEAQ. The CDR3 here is CASSSRIGEATIYF. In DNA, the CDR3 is TGTGCCAGCAGCTCCCGAATCGGGGAGGCGACCATATATTTT. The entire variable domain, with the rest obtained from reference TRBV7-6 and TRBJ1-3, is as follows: GAGVSQSPRYKVTKRGQDVALRCDPISGHVSLYWYRQALGQGPEFLTYFNYEAQQDKSGLPNDRFSAERPEGSISTLTIQRTEQRDSAMYRCASSSRIGEATIYFGEGSWLTVV.

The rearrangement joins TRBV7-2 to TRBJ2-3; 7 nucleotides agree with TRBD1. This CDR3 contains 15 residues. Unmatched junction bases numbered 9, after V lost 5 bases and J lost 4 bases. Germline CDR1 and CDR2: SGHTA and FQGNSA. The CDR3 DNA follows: TGTGCCAGCAGCCGCCGGGACAGACATTCAGATACGCAGTATTTT. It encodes CASSRRDRHSDTQYF. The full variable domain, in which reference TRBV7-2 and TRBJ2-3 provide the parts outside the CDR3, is GAGVSQSPSNKVTEKGKDVELRCDPISGHTALYWYRQSLGQGLEFLIYFQGNSAPDKSGLPSDRFSAERTGGSVSTLTIQRTQQEDSAVYLCASSRRDRHSDTQYFGPGTRLTVL.

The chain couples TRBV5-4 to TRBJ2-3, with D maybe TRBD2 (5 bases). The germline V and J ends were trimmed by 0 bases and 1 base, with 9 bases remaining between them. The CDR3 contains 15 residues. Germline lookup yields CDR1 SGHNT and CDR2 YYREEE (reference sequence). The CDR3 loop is CASSLVGAGTDTQYF. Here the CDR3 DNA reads TGTGCCAGCAGCTTGGTGGGAGCGGGCACAGATACGCAGTATTTT. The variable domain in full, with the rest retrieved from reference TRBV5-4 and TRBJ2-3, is ETGVTQSPTHLIKTRGQQVTLRCSSQSGHNTVSWYQQALGQGPQFIFQYYREEENGRGNFPPRFSGLQFPNYSSELNVNALELDDSALYLCASSLVGAGTDTQYFGPGTRLTVL.